This T cell receptor (beta chain) stems from a study of a mutant IDH1 vaccine in newly diagnosed glioma. Findings and limits, study-wide: Of all patients, around 94% showed vaccine-induced immune responses.

As to time point: week 47, end of study. Doses of 300 ug of mutant IDH1 20-mer peptide were given with topical imiquimod. Trimming left V 3 bases short and J 3 bases short, with 21 bases between. CDR1 is SGDLS, CDR2 YYNGEE, per germline. This CDR3 contains 17 residues. With respect to this clone: Antigen unknown.

The table came from immunoSEQ multiplex PCR; TCRdb's copy has only in-frame clones and leaves some out. The sample contains tens of thousands of clones, 60% to 85% of which appear only once. The receptor was isolated from a woman in her forties with glioma. Some clones in this sample may be carry-over from other donors' samples. The material sequenced was PBMCs, taken from a glioma patient whose treatment included an IDH1 peptide vaccine. This chain joins TRBV9 and TRBJ1-2; D is uncertain. The CDR3 here is CASSEAGERVEYYGYTF. As DNA, the CDR3 is TGTGCCAGCAGCGAGGCCGGGGAGAGGGTCGAATACTATGGCTACACCTTC.